Listed here is a single T cell receptor (beta chain). Its matching antigen is unknown. This record belongs to a study of regulatory T cells in long-lasting Graves disease. General study results and limits: New patients shared 966 public clonotypes, fewer than the approximately 2,500 shared by persistent patients. Accuracy may have been reduced by the small sample size.

Time point denoted: persistent/refractory GD, antithyroid drugs over 5 years with positive TRAb. PBMC-extracted RNA yielded the TCR library. Under American Thyroid Association guidelines, Graves' disease was diagnosed. The collection involved drawing nine milliliters of peripheral blood into EDTA tubes. Germline V gene data show CDR1 as KGHSH and CDR2 as LQKENI. After removal of 2 bases from V and 5 bases from J, the junction contained 7 bases not matched to a gene. The CDR3 contains 15 residues. Building the TCR beta libraries relied on iRepertoire HTBI primers, and CDR3 regions underwent Arm-PCR. TCRdb re-derived calls from the multiplex PCR reads in MiXCR, one entry per CDR3 protein. The table has 350,000 to 450,000 distinct CDR3 sequences, under 25% seen once.

The sample was peripheral blood mononuclear cells (PBMCs), taken when the disease was refractory, from a patient treated with antithyroid drugs. The receptor's source is a female donor with Graves disease. The chain couples TRBV18 to TRBJ2-5, with 8 bases matching TRBD2. CDR3 in amino acids: CASSPGLAVWETQYF. The CDR3 nucleotides are TGTGCCAGCTCACCAGGACTAGCAGTCTGGGAGACCCAGTACTTC.